The 28 T cell receptor beta chains listed next were all sequenced from one sample in a study of vaccination effects on CD4 cells after COVID-19. Repertoires were generated with immunoSEQ multiplex PCR, while TCRdb's copy carries only in-frame clones and drops some. The sample lists 40,000 or so clones; 72% were seen once. The antigens these receptors bind are not known. Following an approximately ten-day culture, CD4+ T cells were purified. Subjects were given two BNT162b2 or mRNA-1273 vaccine doses. Sequencing used CD4+ T cells from PBMCs cultured without peptide, obtained after COVID-19 vaccination. These receptors all come from a human donor who received a COVID-19 vaccine.

The V gene is TRBV18, the J gene TRBJ2-7; 7 bases align to TRBD2. J lost 1 base, V lost 3 bases, and 6 bases had no gene match. From germline, CDR1 is KGHSH and CDR2 LQKENI. This CDR3 has 15 residues. CDR3 protein: CASSPPGLVSYEQYF. CDR3 nucleotides: TGTGCCAGCTCACCCCCCGGACTAGTTTCCTACGAGCAGTACTTC.

This sequence joins TRBV28 and TRBJ2-7, with 15 bases fitting TRBD2. This CDR3 comprises 17 residues. The ends lost 4 bases at V and 6 bases at J; junction bases unmatched: 10. Germline V lookup: CDR1 MDHEN, CDR2 SYDVKM. The CDR3 nucleotides read TGTGCCAGCAGTTCAAGGACTAGCGGGAGGGCCAATCTCGAGCAGTACTTC. It specifies CASSSRTSGRANLEQYF. Using reference TRBV28 and TRBJ2-7 for the parts outside the CDR3, the full variable domain is DVKVTQSSRYLVKRTGEKVFLECVQDMDHENMFWYRQDPGLGLRLIYFSYDVKMKEKGDIPEGYSVSREKKERFSLILESASTNQTSMYLCASSSRTSGRANLEQYFGPGTRLTVT.

V is TRBV12-3 or TRBV12-4 and J is TRBJ2-5; D not certain. The CDR3 runs 12 residues. Trimming took 5 bases from V and 7 from J, leaving 11 bases between them. The CDR3: CASSATPWTQYF. The DNA of the CDR3 is TGTGCCAGCAGTGCCACCCCATGGACCCAGTACTTC.

The chain combines TRBV4-1 with TRBJ2-5; TRBD1 matches at 7 bases. The J segment lost 2 bases and the V segment lost 3 bases, leaving 6 bases of the junction unmatched. Germline V gene data show CDR1 as MGHRA and CDR2 as YSYEKL. The CDR3 length is 15 residues. The CDR3 reads CASSQVRDRQETQYF. Here the CDR3 DNA reads TGCGCCAGCAGCCAGGTGAGGGACAGACAAGAGACCCAGTACTTC.

In its sample, this clone was seen a few times. The chain couples TRBV2 to TRBJ2-5, with D unresolved. CDR1 is SNHLY and CDR2 is FYNNEI in the germline V gene. Trimming cost V 3 bases and J 5 bases, with 10 bases left between them. This CDR3 comprises 13 residues. This CDR3 is CASSELELETQYF. The CDR3 DNA sequence: TGTGCCAGCAGTGAGCTGGAATTGGAGACCCAGTACTTC.

The chain recombines TRBV19 with TRBJ1-2, with D possibly TRBD1 on 6 matching bases. The V end was cut by 7 bases, the J end by 8 bases, with 20 bases between. Looked up from germline, CDR1 is LNHDA and CDR2 is SQIVND (reference sequence). This CDR3 has 14 residues. Here the CDR3 DNA reads TGTGCCAGTACTAAAGGGGGAACAGGGTCCGGCTACACCTTC. Its translation: CASTKGGTGSGYTF.

The gene calls are TRBV27 and TRBJ2-7, with TRBD2 matching over 8 bases. Trimming cost V 6 bases and J 3 bases; bases outside gene matches: 10. This CDR3 has 15 residues. Germline CDR1 is MNHEY and CDR2 is SMNVEV (reference sequence). CDR3 DNA sequence: TGTGCCAGCAGCGAGTCGGGACTAGGTCTCTACGAGCAGTACTTC. It encodes CASSESGLGLYEQYF.

The genes are TRBV25-1 and TRBJ1-1; TRBD1 aligns across 7 bases. Looked up from germline, CDR1 is MGHDK and CDR2 is SYGVNS. This CDR3 spans 13 amino acids. The V segment lost 7 bases and the J segment 5 bases; nucleotides outside the gene matches: 7. The CDR3, as DNA: TGTGCCAGCAACGAGGGGGCGGGGACTGAAGCTTTCTTT. This sequence encodes CASNEGAGTEAFF. Combining the CDR3 with reference TRBV25-1 and TRBJ1-1 gives the whole variable domain EADIYQTPRYLVIGTGKKITLECSQTMGHDKMYWYQQDPGMELHLIHYSYGVNSTEKGDLSSESTVSRIRTEHFPLTLESARPSHTSQYLCASNEGAGTEAFFGQGTRLTVV.

The gene calls are TRBV15 and TRBJ1-4; D call uncertain. CDR1 is LNHNV and CDR2 is YYDKDF in the germline V gene (reference sequence). With 5 bases removed from V and 0 bases from J, the gap between germline ends came to 10 bases. There are 15 residues in the CDR3. This chain's CDR3 is CATSPRTSTNEKLFF. DNA for the CDR3: TGTGCCACCAGCCCCCGGACGTCAACTAATGAAAAACTGTTTTTT.

Relative to its sample, this clone is medium-sized (0.01 to 0.1%). The gene calls are TRBV7-9 and TRBJ1-2; D remains unclear. CDR1 is SEHNR and CDR2 is FQNEAQ in the germline V gene (reference sequence). The V end was cut by 2 bases, the J end by 2 bases, with 12 bases between. There are 15 residues in the CDR3. The CDR3 nucleotides read TGTGCCAGCAGCTTACTGCAGGCTACAAACTATGGCTACACCTTC. It is translated as CASSLLQATNYGYTF. The full variable domain, in which reference TRBV7-9 and TRBJ1-2 provide the parts outside the CDR3, is DTGVSQNPRHKITKRGQNVTFRCDPISEHNRLYWYRQTLGQGPEFLTYFQNEAQLEKSRLLSDRFSAERPKGSFSTLEIQRTEQGDSAMYLCASSLLQATNYGYTFGSGTRLTVV.

This clone was seen just once. This rearrangement joins TRBV6-4 to TRBJ1-5; D is ambiguous. This CDR3 spans 16 amino acids. Germline V gives CDR1 MRHNA, CDR2 SNTAGT. Trimming shortened V by 0 bases and J by 0 bases, and 9 bases separated the two germline ends. In DNA form, the CDR3 reads TGTGCCAGCAGTGACTCGAGATGGTATAGCAATCAGCCCCAGCATTTT. Its protein is CASSDSRWYSNQPQHF.

J is TRBJ2-3 and V is TRBV5-6; D is ambiguous. Trimming left V 0 bases short and J 6 bases short, with 14 bases between. The CDR3 has 15 amino acids. CDR1 is SGHDT and CDR2 is YYEEEE in the germline V gene. In nucleotides, the CDR3 is TGTGCCAGCAGCTTGGCGGGCCCCAGTACCGATACGCAGTATTTT. Translating gives CASSLAGPSTDTQYF.

The genes are TRBV14 and TRBJ1-2, with TRBD1 matching over 7 bases. Germline CDR1 SGHDN, CDR2 FVKESK. The V gene end was trimmed by 4 bases and the J gene end by 6 bases; junction bases not matched to a gene: 5. The CDR3 runs 13 residues. The CDR3 nucleotides read TGTGCCAGCAGCCCAAGACAGGGTCATGGCTACACCTTC. Translating it yields CASSPRQGHGYTF.

The V gene is TRBV6-5, the J gene TRBJ1-1, with 9 bases fitting TRBD1. There are 15 residues in the CDR3. Germline-derived CDR1 and CDR2 are MNHEY and SVGAGI. With V trimmed by 5 bases and J by 6 bases, 10 bases remained unmatched. The CDR3 DNA reads as TGTGCCAGCAGTATTAGACAGGGGGTAAACCCTGAAGCTTTCTTT. The encoded protein is CASSIRQGVNPEAFF.

The chain couples TRBV6-4 to TRBJ2-3, with no clear D. The CDR3 contains 16 residues. Per the germline V gene, CDR1 is MRHNA and CDR2 is SNTAGT. The germline V and J ends were trimmed by 0 bases and 1 base, with 11 bases remaining between them. The CDR3 DNA sequence: TGTGCCAGCAGTGACTCAAGGTGGAGTGGCACAGATACGCAGTATTTT. Its translation is CASSDSRWSGTDTQYF.

The count of this clone is one. The CDR3 sequence is CASRDRAEAFF. CDR3 nucleotides: TGTGCCAGCAGAGACAGGGCTGAAGCTTTCTTT. The gene calls are TRBV12-3 or TRBV12-4 and TRBJ1-1; TRBD1 matches 7 bases. V trimming: 6 bases; J trimming: 6 bases; junction bases outside the gene matches: 1. The CDR3 extends over 11 amino acids.

This clone showed up just a few times. The chain couples TRBV6-1 to TRBJ1-5, with TRBD1 as a possible D gene (6 bases). Per the germline V gene, CDR1 is MNHNS and CDR2 is SASEGT. CDR3 length equals 15 residues. Between the trimmed V and J ends, which lost 1 base and 6 bases, there was a span of 13 bases. CDR3 protein: CASSEDRQAVQPQHF. The CDR3 DNA follows: TGTGCCAGCAGTGAAGACCGACAGGCCGTTCAGCCCCAGCATTTT.

This clone has just one count. J is TRBJ2-5 and V is TRBV4-2; 13 positions match TRBD2. V shed 1 base, J shed 3 bases, and the junction held 5 bases outside the gene matches. This CDR3 comprises 17 residues. Germline loops: CDR1 LGHNA, CDR2 YNFKEQ. The CDR3: CASSQGAGTSGEETQYF. The DNA of the CDR3 is TGTGCCAGCAGCCAAGGGGCCGGGACTAGCGGGGAAGAGACCCAGTACTTC.

The chain carries TRBV10-3 and TRBJ2-3, with TRBD2 identical over 7 bases. Germline V gives CDR1 ENHRY, CDR2 SYGVKD. Germline trimming cut 3 bases from V and 3 bases from J; bases unmatched to any gene: 9. The length of the CDR3 is 16 residues. The CDR3 coding sequence is TGTGCCATCAGTGACATTGGGGCGGGGGAGACAGATACGCAGTATTTT. Its protein is CAISDIGAGETDTQYF.

The V and J genes are TRBV5-1 and TRBJ2-5; maybe TRBD2 (6 bases). Germline assignment: CDR1 SGHRS and CDR2 YFSETQ. The V and J ends lost 1 base and 3 bases respectively, with 13 bases between them. The CDR3 covers 15 residues. CDR3 nucleotides: TGCGCCAGCAGCTTGTGGGGAAGGGAGGAAGAGACCCAGTACTTC. Its translation is CASSLWGREEETQYF.

This clone was seen a few times. The chain uses TRBV5-4 and TRBJ2-2; possibly TRBD2 for D (7 bases). V was trimmed by 5 bases and J by 5 bases, leaving 19 bases between them. This CDR3 is built from 16 residues. In germline, CDR1 is SGHNT, CDR2 YYREEE (reference sequence). CDR3 sequence reads: CASSSPGGRVTGELFF. The CDR3 DNA sequence: TGTGCCAGCAGTTCGCCCGGGGGGCGAGTTACCGGGGAGCTGTTTTTT.

The chain is built from TRBV27 and TRBJ1-1; TRBD1 matches at 10 bases. With 6 bases clipped from V and 5 bases from J, the junction kept 12 bases outside the gene matches. The CDR3 is 16 residues long. The V gene's germline CDR1 is MNHEY and CDR2 SMNVEV (reference sequence). DNA for the CDR3: TGTGCCAGCAGCTCCGGGACAGGGGTTGAGGGGACTGAAGCTTTCTTT. This gives the protein CASSSGTGVEGTEAFF.

The sample holds a few counts of this clone. The rearrangement uses TRBV19 and TRBJ2-1; 8 positions agree with TRBD1. The germline V gene has CDR1 LNHDA and CDR2 SQIVND (reference sequence). The CDR3 sequence is 15 residues long. Trimming took 3 bases from V and 6 from J; bases not matched to a gene: 7. The DNA of the CDR3 is TGTGCCAGTAGTATGGGGGCAGGGGGCTCCAATGAGCAGTTCTTC. It is translated as CASSMGAGGSNEQFF.

J is TRBJ2-7 and V is TRBV5-1, with a weak D call TRBD2 (5 bases). V gave up 0 bases and J gave up 0 bases, with 10 bases separating them. There are 15 residues in the CDR3. Germline V lookup: CDR1 SGHRS, CDR2 YFSETQ. The CDR3, as DNA: TGCGCCAGCAGCTTGGTTCTGGGAGACTCCTACGAGCAGTACTTC. Protein: CASSLVLGDSYEQYF.

The CDR3 DNA reads TGTGCCAGTAGCCCCCCTAGCCTGTGGGCGCAGTATTTT. Translating gives CASSPPSLWAQYF. V gene TRBV19 combines with J gene TRBJ2-3, with a tentative D call TRBD2 (5 bases). V gave up 6 bases and J gave up 10 bases, with 17 bases separating them. The CDR3 is made up of 13 amino acids. CDR1 is LNHDA, CDR2 SQIVND, per germline (reference sequence). Complete variable domain (other parts from reference TRBV19 and TRBJ2-3): DGGITQSPKYLFRKEGQNVTLSCEQNLNHDAMYWYRQDPGQGLRLIYYSQIVNDFQKGDIAEGYSVSREKKESFPLTVTSAQKNPTAFYLCASSPPSLWAQYFGPGTRLTVL.

The chain uses TRBV2 and TRBJ2-2; weak D call: TRBD2 (6 bases). Trimming took 5 bases from V and 3 from J, leaving 10 bases between them. Germline CDR1 and CDR2: SNHLY and FYNNEI. This CDR3 is 14 amino acids long. The CDR3 loop reads CASSTGTYTGELFF. The CDR3 nucleotides read TGTGCCAGCAGTACCGGGACTTACACCGGGGAGCTGTTTTTT. Combining the CDR3 with reference TRBV2 and TRBJ2-2 gives the whole variable domain EPEVTQTPSHQVTQMGQEVILRCVPISNHLYFYWYRQILGQKVEFLVSFYNNEISEKSEIFDDQFSVERPDGSNFTLKIRSTKLEDSAMYFCASSTGTYTGELFFGEGSRLTVL.

This rearrangement joins TRBV6-5 to TRBJ1-5; 8 nucleotides align to TRBD1. Germline V gives CDR1 MNHEY, CDR2 SVGAGI. The CDR3 spans 15 residues. Trimming took 5 bases from V and 4 from J; bases not matched to a gene: 7. The CDR3 nucleotides are TGTGCCAGCAGTCAGACAGGGGTGGCTAATCAGCCCCAGCATTTT. Its translation is CASSQTGVANQPQHF.

The chain uses TRBV5-1 and TRBJ2-3; 14 bases line up with TRBD2. The CDR3 length is 16 residues. Losses at the gene ends were 4 bases for V and 4 bases for J; bases not matched to a gene: 5. The germline CDR1 and CDR2 sequences are SGHRS and YFSETQ. As DNA, the CDR3 is TGCGCCAGCAGCAACCCGGGACTAGCGGGAGCAGATACGCAGTATTTT. This codes for CASSNPGLAGADTQYF.